These 2 T cell receptor beta chains originate from one sample sequenced in a study of T cell responses to AZD1222 COVID-19 vaccine. Sequencing used immunoSEQ multiplex PCR; TCRdb keeps in-frame clones, though not all of them. The repertoire holds about 100,000 clones, around nine tenths seen once, with under 4% in the top ten. The sequences come from peripheral blood, collected on day 0 of AZD1222 vaccination. These receptors were obtained from an adult in good health.

In its sample, this clone was seen once. This sequence joins TRBV3-1 (or the pseudogene TRBV3-2) and TRBJ2-3, with no clear D. V was clipped by 0 bases and J by 0 bases, with 25 bases between them. The CDR3 runs to 21 residues. From germline, CDR1 is LGHDT and CDR2 YNNKEL (reference sequence). This CDR3 is CASSQDLGLLVDPTSTDTQYF. The DNA for the CDR3 is TGTGCCAGCAGCCAAGATCTGGGCCTCCTAGTCGATCCGACTAGCACAGATACGCAGTATTTT.

Details on this clone: A read error may account for a junction end that differs from germline. V usage is TRBV7-7 and J usage is TRBJ2-2; no definite D call. CDR3 size: 14 residues. CDR1 and CDR2 from the germline V gene are SSHAT and FNYEAQ (reference sequence). CDR3 in amino acids: CASSLVPNTGELFF. The DNA for the CDR3 is TGTGCTAGCAGCTTAGTCCCGAACACCGGGGAGCTGTTTTTT. The full variable domain, completed using reference TRBV7-7 and TRBJ2-2, is GAGVSQSPRYKVTKRGQDVTLRCDPISSHATLYWYQQALGQGPEFLTYFNYEAQPDKSGLPSDRFSAERPEGSISTLTIQRTEQRDSAMYRCASSLVPNTGELFFGEGSRLTVL.